What follows are 16 T cell receptor delta chains derived from one specimen sequenced in a study of γδ T cells in repeated Plasmodium falciparum infection (dated by TCRdb to the early 2020s). Vgamma9/Vdelta2+ and Vdelta2-negative gammadelta T cell populations were flow-sorted from peripheral blood mononuclear cells for bulk TCR repertoire analysis. Libraries were prepared through multiplex PCR. Sequencing used an Illumina MiSeq. TCRdb recomputed clones from the public reads with CATT; identical DNA rows were then combined. The sample yields around 50,000 delta-chain clones; 1.6% were counted once. The ten largest account for over 7% of the sample. The sequenced material came from gamma-delta T cells from blood. The receptors originated from a pool of human donors (malaria-infected and uninfected, not separated).

In regard to this clone: Translating this DNA gives a protein that differs at residue 11 from the TCRdb one, which belongs to a much larger clone; a read error is likely, and the protein shown is this translation. This CDR3 is CACFLLGDRGETDKLIF. CDR3 bases: TGTGCCTGTTTTCTACTGGGGGATAGAGGAGAGACCGATAAACTCATCTTT. The genes are TRDV2 and TRDJ1; 11 nucleotides match TRDD3. No J gene was available from TCRdb, and it was assigned here by a germline match of the DNA. Trimming at V came to 6 bases and at J to 2 bases, leaving 13 bases not matched to a gene. The CDR3 loop spans 17 amino acids. Germline-derived CDR1 and CDR2 are GEAIGNYY and EKD.

This clone was counted ten times or more. A read error is likely here: a far larger clone is one base away. The sample holds other DNA sequences that translate to the same CDR3. CDR3 DNA: TGTGCCTGTGATAAACGCCCTCGTCGGGGGGATACCCCAAACTCATACACCGATAAACTCATCTTT. Encoded protein: CACDKRPRRGDTPNSYTDKLIF. The chain carries TRDV2 and TRDJ1; 9 bases are a match to TRDD3. No J gene was available from TCRdb, and it was assigned here by a germline match of the DNA. Looked up from germline, CDR1 is GEAIGNYY and CDR2 is EKD. V lost 4 bases and J lost 0; bases outside the gene matches: 26. The CDR3 extends over 22 amino acids.

A few counts support this clone. A read error is likely here: a far larger clone is one base away. Other DNA variants within this sample encode the same CDR3. The chain employs TRDV2 and TRDJ1, with 8 bases lining up with TRDD3. Matching the DNA to germline supplied the J gene, which TCRdb does not give. Looked up from germline, CDR1 is GEAIGNYY and CDR2 is EKD. The CDR3 extends over 16 amino acids. The V gene end was trimmed by 7 bases and the J gene end by 0 bases; junction bases not matched to a gene: 12. The CDR3 nucleotides read TGTGCCTGCGACCCCGTGGGGGATCCGTACACCGATAAACTCATCTTT. Residues: CACDPVGDPYTDKLIF.

This clone occurred a few times. The TCRdb protein comes from a much larger clone and disagrees with this DNA's translation at residue 12, likely due to a read error; the protein given here is derived from the DNA. This rearrangement joins TRDV1 to TRDJ1, with TRDD3 matching over 9 bases. Matching the DNA to germline supplied the J gene, which TCRdb does not give. Per germline, CDR1 TSWWSYY and CDR2 QGS. After removal of 5 bases from V and 9 bases from J, the junction contained 16 bases not matched to a gene. The CDR3 sequence is 16 residues long. The CDR3 sequence: CALGKPVRRGIHELIF. CDR3 nucleotides: TGTGCTCTTGGGAAACCGGTCCGAAGGGGGATACACGAACTCATCTTT.

This clone was detected only a few times. TCRdb lists the protein of a much larger clone for this DNA, which differs at residue 10, so this is likely a read error; the protein given here is translated from the DNA itself. The V gene is TRDV1, the J gene TRDJ1, with D possibly being TRDD3 (6 bases). This CDR3 is built from 16 residues. Germline V gene sequence: CDR1 TSWWSYY, CDR2 QGS. Trimming removed 2 bases from V and 7 bases from J, with 20 bases in between. The CDR3 loop reads CALGEKYWAYGGKLIF. In DNA, the CDR3 is TGTGCTCTTGGGGAAAAGTACTGGGCTTATGGGGGTAAACTCATCTTT.

This clone counts as medium-sized. J is TRDJ1 and V is TRDV1; D gene unclear. V lost 7 bases to trimming and J lost 0 bases, with 21 bases between them. The CDR3 has 17 residues. The germline V gene encodes CDR1 TSWWSYY and CDR2 QGS. Here the CDR3 reads CALVALPPWPYTDKLIF. DNA of the CDR3: TGTGCTCTTGTCGCCCTCCCTCCATGGCCGTACACCGATAAACTCATCTTT.

This clone appeared a few times. The protein held in TCRdb is that of a much larger clone and does not match this DNA's translation at residue 5, likely because of a read error; the protein shown is translated from the DNA. The chain joins TRDV1 to TRDJ1, with 11 bases identical to TRDD3. Germline CDR1 TSWWSYY, CDR2 QGS. This CDR3 has 24 amino acids. V shed 3 bases and J 0 bases; nucleotides not matched to a gene: 27. The CDR3 loop is CALGDQAFLLPGGYRFQNTDKLIF. For the CDR3, the DNA is TGTGCTCTTGGGGACCAGGCCTTCCTACTCCCTGGGGGATACCGGTTTCAGAACACCGATAAACTCATCTTT.

Turning to this clone: The amino acid sequence in TCRdb belongs to a much larger clone and departs from this DNA's translation at residue 10, likely a sequencing read error; the sequence shown is translated from the DNA. The J gene is TRDJ1, the V gene TRDV1, with a weak D call TRDD3 (6 bases). Since TCRdb gives no J gene, matching the DNA to germline was used here to assign it. Germline lookup yields CDR1 TSWWSYY and CDR2 QGS. V lost 0 bases to trimming and J lost 4 bases, with 30 bases between them. The CDR3 is 21 residues long. The CDR3 is CALGELGLRAVGISFSDKLIF. DNA for the CDR3: TGTGCTCTTGGGGAACTCGGTCTTAGGGCCGTGGGGATTAGTTTTAGCGATAAACTCATCTTT.

This clone was observed many times. A far more abundant clone sits one base away, making this likely a read error. Different DNA sequences within this sample yield the same CDR3. The chain employs TRDV1 and TRDJ1, with TRDD3 matching over 13 bases. No J gene is reported in TCRdb; it was inferred here by comparing the DNA with germline. Germline assignment: CDR1 TSWWSYY and CDR2 QGS. CDR3 length: 18 amino acids. With V trimmed by 1 base and J by 5 bases, 10 bases remained unmatched. Here the CDR3 DNA reads TGTGCTCTTGGGGAACCTCCGTACTGGGGGATACGCACTGATAAACTCATCTTT. It translates to CALGEPPYWGIRTDKLIF.

Details on this clone: A far larger clone is one nucleotide away, so this likely arose from a read error. Additional DNA sequences in this sample encode the identical CDR3. The chain uses TRDV1 and TRDJ1; 9 nucleotides align to TRDD3. Here the J gene came from matching the DNA to germline, since TCRdb omits it. This CDR3 contains 21 residues. V lost 0 bases to trimming and J lost 0 bases; unmatched junction nucleotides: 17. The V gene's germline CDR1 is TSWWSYY and CDR2 QGS. DNA of the CDR3: TGTGCTCTTGGGGAACTAGTTGCAAGGTGGGGGATAGACAGGTACACCGATAAACTCATCTTT. It specifies CALGELVARWGIDRYTDKLIF.

A few counts support this clone. A read error likely explains why the TCRdb protein, taken from a much larger clone, differs from this DNA's translation at residue 12; the protein shown is translated from the DNA. The chain joins TRDV1 to TRDJ1; D is undetermined. Because TCRdb records no J gene, it was assigned here through a match of the DNA to germline. The CDR3 covers 23 residues. The germline CDR1 and CDR2 sequences are TSWWSYY and QGS. Deletions cut 2 bases from V and 10 bases from J, with 44 bases between. The CDR3 sequence is CALGENHSSWRRTSALSAGRLIF. The CDR3 bases are TGTGCTCTTGGGGAAAACCATAGCTCCTGGCGGCGGACGAGCGCTCTTTCGGCCGGACGACTCATCTTT.

By share, this clone counts as medium-sized. The gene calls are TRDV1 and TRDJ1; 9 bases agree with TRDD3. The CDR3 is 13 residues long. Losses at the gene ends were 4 bases for V and 7 bases for J; bases not matched to a gene: 4. CDR1 and CDR2 from the germline V gene are TSWWSYY and QGS. CDR3 region: CALGVLGDAKLIF. DNA of the CDR3: TGTGCTCTTGGGGTACTGGGGGACGCTAAACTCATCTTT.

This clone was picked up a small number of times. The TCRdb record carries a much larger clone's protein, which differs from this DNA's translation at residue 6; a read error is the likely cause, and the protein listed here is the DNA translation. As DNA, the CDR3 is TGTGCTCTTGGGGGCCGGCGGCAGTTGGTTTACACCGATAAACTCATCTTT. It is translated as CALGGRRQLVYTDKLIF. This sequence joins TRDV1 and TRDJ1; no clear D. Here the J gene was assigned by germline matching of the DNA, as TCRdb has none. This CDR3 spans 17 amino acids. The germline V gene has CDR1 TSWWSYY and CDR2 QGS. V was trimmed by 4 bases and J by 0 bases, leaving 18 bases between them.

This clone was recorded a few times. It differs at one base from a far larger clone, so likely a read error. The same CDR3 also results from other DNA sequences found in this sample. The chain couples TRDV1 to TRDJ1; D not certain. The J gene was not available in TCRdb and was assigned here by matching the DNA to germline segments. V was shortened by 1 base and J by 0 bases, with 24 bases between the two germline ends. Per the germline V gene, CDR1 is TSWWSYY and CDR2 is QGS. The CDR3 loop spans 20 amino acids. The CDR3 sequence: CALGEPPPTKRGLYTDKLIF. Here the CDR3 DNA reads TGTGCTCTTGGGGAACCTCCTCCAACGAAGAGGGGTCTGTACACCGATAAACTCATCTTT.

There are a few counts of this clone. Translating this DNA gives a protein that differs at residues 7 and 16 from the TCRdb one, which belongs to a much larger clone; a read error is likely, and the protein shown is this translation. The CDR3 nucleotides are TGTGCTCTTGGGGAAACGGCCTTCCCCTGGGGGATACCCACCTCCAGGGACACCCGACAGATGTTTTTC. Amino acids: CALGETAFPWGIPTSRDTRQMFF. This sequence joins TRDV1 and TRDJ3; 11 nucleotides line up with TRDD3. The CDR3 length is 23 residues. From germline, CDR1 is TSWWSYY and CDR2 QGS.

This clone was detected ten times or more. This may be a read error: a much more frequent sequence differs by one nucleotide. The rearrangement links TRDV3 to TRDJ1, with TRDD2 matching over 8 bases. The J gene, not given by TCRdb, was assigned here from a germline match of the nucleotide sequence. Germline loops: CDR1 TVYSNPD, CDR2 GDNSRS (reference sequence). The CDR3 loop spans 22 amino acids. Trimming cost V 3 bases and J 10 bases; bases outside gene matches: 40. Written as DNA, the CDR3 is TGTGCCTTCAATCACCTTCTTCCTACGTCGGTACTCTCAAATATCGGAGGTTGGAGACTCATCTTT. Its protein is CAFNHLLPTSVLSNIGGWRLIF.